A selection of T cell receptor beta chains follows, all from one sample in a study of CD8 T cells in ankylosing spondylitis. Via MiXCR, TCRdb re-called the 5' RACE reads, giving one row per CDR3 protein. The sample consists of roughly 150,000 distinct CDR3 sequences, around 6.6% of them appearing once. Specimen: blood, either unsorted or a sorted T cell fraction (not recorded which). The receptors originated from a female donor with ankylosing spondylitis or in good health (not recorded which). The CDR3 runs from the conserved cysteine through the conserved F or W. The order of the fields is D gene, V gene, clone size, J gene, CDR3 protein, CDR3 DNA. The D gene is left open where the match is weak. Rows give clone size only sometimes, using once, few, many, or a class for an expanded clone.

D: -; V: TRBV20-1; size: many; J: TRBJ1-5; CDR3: CSASGETGNQPQHF; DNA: TGCAGTGCCTCCGGGGAAACCGGCAATCAGCCCCAGCATTTT
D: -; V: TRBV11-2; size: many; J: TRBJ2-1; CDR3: CASSLDWPANEQFF; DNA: TGTGCCAGCAGCTTAGATTGGCCAGCTAATGAGCAGTTCTTC
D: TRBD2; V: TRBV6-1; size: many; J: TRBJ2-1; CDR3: CASSATGGSYNEQFF; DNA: TGTGCCAGCAGTGCGACGGGGGGGTCCTACAATGAGCAGTTCTTC
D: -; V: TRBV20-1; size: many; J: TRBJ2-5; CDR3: CSAGVSGRQETQYF; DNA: TGCAGTGCTGGGGTCTCGGGACGGCAAGAGACCCAGTACTTC
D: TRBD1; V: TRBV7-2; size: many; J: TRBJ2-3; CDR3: CASSNRDRGTDTQYF; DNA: TGTGCCAGCAGCAACCGGGACAGGGGCACAGATACGCAGTATTTT
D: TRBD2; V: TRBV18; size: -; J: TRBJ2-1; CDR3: CASSPEKTSWNEQFF; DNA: TGTGCCAGCTCACCAGAGAAGACTAGCTGGAATGAGCAGTTCTTC
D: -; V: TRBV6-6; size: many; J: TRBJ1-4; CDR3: CASRAANEKLFF; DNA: TGTGCCAGCAGGGCAGCTAATGAAAAACTGTTTTTT
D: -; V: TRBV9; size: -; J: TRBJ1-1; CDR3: CAGSARDWRNTEAFF; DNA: TGTGCCGGCAGCGCAAGGGACTGGAGGAACACTGAAGCTTTCTTT
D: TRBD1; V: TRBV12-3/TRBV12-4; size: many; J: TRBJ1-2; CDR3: CASSLGTGANYGYTF; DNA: TGTGCCAGCAGTCTGGGGACAGGGGCGAACTATGGCTACACCTTC
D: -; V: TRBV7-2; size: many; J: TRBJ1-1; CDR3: CASSSSRAWNTEAFF; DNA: TGTGCCAGCAGCTCTTCAAGGGCGTGGAACACTGAAGCTTTCTTT
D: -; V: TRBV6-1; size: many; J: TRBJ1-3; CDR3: CASRDIGNTIYF; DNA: TGTGCCAGCAGGGACATCGGAAACACCATATATTTT
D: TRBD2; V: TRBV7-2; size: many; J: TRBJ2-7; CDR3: CASSRHVTSGGVEQYF; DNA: TGTGCCAGCAGCCGCCACGTAACTAGCGGGGGGGTGGAGCAGTACTTC
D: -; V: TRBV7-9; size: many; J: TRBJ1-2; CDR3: CASSLSEHIRDGYTF; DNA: TGTGCCAGCAGCTTATCCGAGCATATCAGGGACGGCTACACCTTC
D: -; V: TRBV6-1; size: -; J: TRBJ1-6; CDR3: CATSWGMKNSPLHF; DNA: TGTGCCACCTCATGGGGGATGAAGAATTCACCCCTCCACTTT
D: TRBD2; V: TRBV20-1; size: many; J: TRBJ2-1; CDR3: CSARGLASYNEQFF; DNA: TGCAGTGCCAGGGGACTAGCCTCCTACAATGAGCAGTTCTTC
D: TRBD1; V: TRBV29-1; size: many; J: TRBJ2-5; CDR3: CSVRQGQETQYF; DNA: TGCAGCGTCCGACAGGGACAAGAGACCCAGTACTTC
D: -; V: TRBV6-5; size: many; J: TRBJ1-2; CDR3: CASSYVQPSNGYTF; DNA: TGTGCCAGCAGTTATGTTCAGCCCTCCAATGGCTACACCTTC